The clone carrying this T cell receptor (beta chain) occurred many times. Its target is unknown. TCR beta CDR3 regions were amplified from RNA. First-round RT-PCR with HTBI primers amplified the TCR CDR3 region. TCRdb ran MiXCR on the multiplex PCR reads and lists one entry per CDR3 protein. The top ten hold 15% to 19% of the sample, which has about 350,000 distinct CDR3 sequences, about a sixth seen once. This sample stems from a study of T cells in Graves' hyperthyroidism and ophthalmopathy. Regarding the study as a whole: A model using 13 V-J features told ophthalmopathy apart from stable hyperthyroidism. Blood held most thyroid clonotypes expanded above 0.001 frequency.

There are 13 residues in the CDR3. CDR1 is MNHEY, CDR2 SVGEGT, per germline. V was cut by 0 bases and J by 3 bases, with 6 bases left in between. The genes are TRBV6-2 or TRBV6-3 and TRBJ2-7; no reliable D call. The TCR originated in a woman aged 40-49 years with Graves' ophthalmopathy. Sequencing input: blood. This chain's CDR3 is CASSYSVFYEQYF. CDR3 DNA: TGTGCCAGCAGTTACTCCGTATTCTACGAGCAGTACTTC.